The clone carrying this TCR beta chain was counted ten times or more. Its specificity is unknown. Per germline, CDR1 MDHEN and CDR2 SYDVKM. The CDR3 consists of 13 residues. V lost 5 bases and J 8 bases, leaving 13 bases between the germline ends. The sample is drawn from a study of liver allograft versus peripheral blood T cells. Study-wide background: Comparative analysis was performed on T cell receptor repertoires from transplanted livers and from recipients' peripheral blood.

Study-wide results and limits: Peripheral blood reportedly held T cell receptor repertoires that differed from those inside liver allografts.

TCRdb ran MiXCR on the reads and lists one entry per CDR3 protein. The profile covers some 5,900 distinct CDR3 sequences, with 16% appearing a single time and approximately 49% taken by the ten largest. The receptor comes from a human patient who had a liver transplant. The graft donor may have contributed some T cells. The gene calls are TRBV28 and TRBJ2-1, with D perhaps TRBD1 or TRBD2 (5 bases each). The CDR3 nucleotides read TGTGCCAGCAGTGATTTCCTGGGGGATGAGCAGTTCTTC. This encodes CASSDFLGDEQFF.